The rows below give T cell receptor beta chains drawn from one sample of a study of T cells in Graves' hyperthyroidism and ophthalmopathy. TCRdb recomputed calls from the multiplex PCR reads with MiXCR, one row per CDR3 protein. The sample records 400,000 to 600,000 distinct CDR3 sequences, roughly 20% being singletons. Sequencing was performed on blood. Receptor source: a young man with Graves' hyperthyroidism. Each CDR3 is given with its conserved first and last residue. The D gene is left open where the match is weak. Size values are once, few and many counts, or a class for expanded clones, and some rows have none.

j_call v_call clone_size cdr3_length d_call cdr3_aa cdr3_nt
TRBJ2-7 TRBV2 many 14 NA CASSEQPGGGEQYF TGTGCCAGCAGTGAACAGCCAGGGGGAGGCGAGCAGTACTTC
TRBJ2-7 TRBV27 NA 16 TRBD2 CASSLSLGLATYEQYF TGTGCCAGCAGTTTATCGTTGGGACTAGCGACGTACGAGCAGTACTTC
TRBJ2-7 TRBV10-3 many 14 NA CAISESVGSYEQYF TGTGCCATCAGTGAGTCGGTTGGCAGCTACGAGCAGTACTTC
TRBJ2-2 TRBV20-1 few 13 NA CSARPLDTGELFF TGCAGTGCTAGGCCCTTAGACACCGGGGAGCTGTTTTTT
TRBJ2-5 TRBV12-5 many 17 NA CASGLVQVVPAGETQYF TGTGCTAGTGGTTTGGTACAAGTCGTCCCAGCGGGAGAGACCCAGTACTTC
TRBJ2-7 TRBV20-1 NA 17 NA CSARDPLGPDLTYEQYF TGCAGTGCTAGAGATCCCCTGGGGCCCGATCTAACCTACGAGCAGTACTTC
TRBJ2-5 TRBV11-2 once 20 TRBD2 CASSFIPPGLAGENQETQYF TGTGCCAGCAGCTTTATCCCCCCAGGACTAGCGGGGGAGAACCAAGAGACCCAGTACTTC
TRBJ1-5 TRBV6-1 many 16 NA CASRPKAGYSNQPQHF TGTGCCAGCAGACCCAAGGCGGGATATAGCAATCAGCCCCAGCATTTT
TRBJ2-7 TRBV6-1 many 15 NA CASSPTGTPNGEQYF TGTGCCAGCAGCCCAACAGGTACCCCGAACGGGGAGCAGTACTTC
TRBJ1-3 TRBV6-2/TRBV6-3 NA 15 NA CASSYPQGSGNTIYF TGTGCCAGCAGTTACCCCCAGGGATCTGGAAACACCATATATTTT
TRBJ1-1 TRBV6-5 few 15 NA CASSYSRTHNTEAFF TGTGCCAGCAGTTACTCCAGGACTCATAACACTGAAGCTTTCTTT
TRBJ2-7 TRBV11-2 NA 15 NA CASSLFSGSSYEQYF TGTGCCAGCAGCTTATTTTCAGGGAGCTCCTACGAGCAGTACTTC
TRBJ1-6 TRBV28 many 14 NA CASSPFGVNSPLHF TGTGCCAGCAGTCCATTCGGAGTTAATTCACCCCTCCACTTT
TRBJ2-7 TRBV12-3/TRBV12-4 few 15 NA CASSSRGDGTYEQYF TGTGCCAGCAGTTCCAGAGGGGACGGAACCTACGAGCAGTACTTC
TRBJ2-2 TRBV5-1 NA 12 NA CASRPKVGELFF TGCGCCAGCAGACCCAAGGTCGGGGAGCTGTTTTTT
TRBJ2-7 TRBV12-3/TRBV12-4 many 15 NA CASSRHRDNADEQYF TGTGCCAGCAGCCGACACAGGGACAATGCCGACGAGCAGTACTTC
TRBJ1-1 TRBV9 many 15 TRBD1 CASSSPGGLNTEAFF TGTGCCAGCAGCTCCCCAGGGGGCCTGAACACTGAAGCTTTCTTT